This T cell receptor (beta chain) originates from a study of early T cells in non-severe SARS-CoV-2 infection. Broader study findings: Lookups in VDJdb leaned toward anti-spike CD8 responses and missed private and CD4 specificities.

Turning to this clonotype: Its antigen is still unknown.

This CDR3 is 12 amino acids long. Trimming pared 4 bases from V and 4 bases from J, leaving 4 bases between. Germline V gene sequence: CDR1 LGHDT, CDR2 YNNKEL (reference sequence). Each cDNA molecule carried a unique molecular identifier. TCRdb itself ran the 5' RACE reads through MiXCR, one entry per CDR3 protein. Among about 36,000 distinct CDR3 sequences listed, approximately 8.9% were seen once. Input material: whole blood. The chain links TRBV3-1 to TRBJ2-2; D is unclear. The clonotype was recovered from an adult who was a healthcare worker with PCR-confirmed SARS-CoV-2 infection or an uninfected control (not recorded which). This chain's CDR3 is CASSLITGELFF. CDR3 in DNA: TGTGCCAGCAGCCTTATCACCGGGGAGCTGTTTTTT. Together with reference TRBV3-1 and TRBJ2-2, the CDR3 gives the full variable domain: DTAVSQTPKYLVTQMGNDKSIKCEQNLGHDTMYWYKQDSKKFLKIMFSYNNKELIINETVPNRFSPKSPDKAHLNLHINSLELGDSAVYFCASSLITGELFFGEGSRLTVL.